The rows below give T cell receptor beta chains drawn from one sample of a study of response to subunit inactivated influenza vaccine. TCRdb re-called the RT-PCR reads with MiXCR, one entry per CDR3 protein. The repertoire holds around 650,000 distinct CDR3 sequences, with around 14% as singletons. Source: PBMCs from blood, taken roughly 13 days after vaccination. Receptors were obtained from a man aged 50-60 years who received an inactivated influenza vaccine. Both conserved end residues are part of each CDR3. Each record gives: D gene, clone size, J gene, V gene, CDR3 protein, CDR3 DNA. D genes are given only for firm matches. Size is stated for part of the rows, as once, few or many counts, or as a class when the clone is expanded.

D gene: -; clone size: few; J gene: TRBJ2-3; V gene: TRBV5-1; CDR3 protein: CASSLTGPYTDTQYF; CDR3 DNA: TGCGCCAGCAGCTTAACGGGACCATACACAGATACGCAGTATTTT
D gene: TRBD2; clone size: few; J gene: TRBJ2-1; V gene: TRBV11-2; CDR3 protein: CASSQGTSGGAYNEQFF; CDR3 DNA: TGTGCCAGCAGTCAGGGGACTAGCGGGGGGGCCTACAATGAGCAGTTCTTC
D gene: TRBD1; clone size: few; J gene: TRBJ2-7; V gene: TRBV4-3; CDR3 protein: CASSQVLTGGYEQYF; CDR3 DNA: TGCGCCAGCAGCCAAGTGCTGACAGGGGGCTACGAGCAGTACTTC
D gene: -; clone size: few; J gene: TRBJ2-2; V gene: TRBV5-5; CDR3 protein: CASRPIVTGELFF; CDR3 DNA: TGTGCCAGCAGACCTATAGTCACCGGGGAGCTGTTTTTT
D gene: TRBD2; clone size: once; J gene: TRBJ2-3; V gene: TRBV10-3; CDR3 protein: CAISGGLAGRTGTQYF; CDR3 DNA: TGTGCCATCAGTGGGGGACTAGCGGGACGCACAGGTACGCAGTATTTT
D gene: TRBD2; clone size: few; J gene: TRBJ2-2; V gene: TRBV9; CDR3 protein: CASSAGGGMNTGELFF; CDR3 DNA: TGTGCCAGCAGCGCCGGGGGGGGGATGAACACCGGGGAGCTGTTTTTT
D gene: -; clone size: -; J gene: TRBJ2-7; V gene: TRBV4-1; CDR3 protein: CASSQVEGVDEQYF; CDR3 DNA: TGCGCCAGCAGCCAAGTTGAGGGAGTGGACGAGCAGTACTTC
D gene: TRBD1; clone size: -; J gene: TRBJ2-7; V gene: TRBV7-9; CDR3 protein: CAMSPGDSCYEQYF; CDR3 DNA: TGTGCCATGAGCCCCGGGGACAGCTGCTACGAGCAGTACTTC
D gene: -; clone size: -; J gene: TRBJ2-7; V gene: TRBV28; CDR3 protein: CASSSPGTYSSYEQYF; CDR3 DNA: TGTGCCAGCAGTTCCCCGGGCACCTACAGCTCCTACGAGCAGTACTTC
D gene: -; clone size: many; J gene: TRBJ2-2; V gene: TRBV10-3; CDR3 protein: CAIRDQGNTGELFF; CDR3 DNA: TGTGCCATCAGGGACCAGGGAAACACCGGGGAGCTGTTTTTT
D gene: -; clone size: few; J gene: TRBJ1-6; V gene: TRBV7-2; CDR3 protein: CASGQNNSPLHF; CDR3 DNA: TGTGCCAGCGGACAAAATAATTCACCCCTCCACTTT
D gene: -; clone size: -; J gene: TRBJ1-5; V gene: TRBV7-2; CDR3 protein: CASSSYGTPGSNQPQHF; CDR3 DNA: TGTGCCAGCAGTTCTTACGGGACGCCCGGGAGCAATCAGCCCCAGCATTTT
D gene: -; clone size: -; J gene: TRBJ1-1; V gene: TRBV7-8; CDR3 protein: CASSQTYGNTEAFF; CDR3 DNA: TGTGCCAGCAGCCAGACATACGGGAACACTGAAGCTTTCTTT
D gene: -; clone size: many; J gene: TRBJ2-2; V gene: TRBV12-3/TRBV12-4; CDR3 protein: CASSTPGRGELFF; CDR3 DNA: TGTGCCAGCAGTACACCGGGCCGCGGGGAGCTGTTTTTT
D gene: -; clone size: few; J gene: TRBJ2-2; V gene: TRBV30; CDR3 protein: CAWSKDPFTGELFF; CDR3 DNA: TGTGCCTGGAGCAAGGATCCTTTTACCGGGGAGCTGTTTTTT
D gene: -; clone size: many; J gene: TRBJ2-5; V gene: TRBV11-3; CDR3 protein: CASSPGTGGETQYF; CDR3 DNA: TGTGCCAGCAGCCCCGGGACGGGCGGAGAGACCCAGTACTTC
D gene: -; clone size: -; J gene: TRBJ2-2; V gene: TRBV12-3/TRBV12-4; CDR3 protein: CASSSAPPHSVNTGELFF; CDR3 DNA: TGTGCCAGCAGTTCGGCCCCCCCACACAGTGTGAACACCGGAGAGCTGTTTTTT
D gene: TRBD2; clone size: few; J gene: TRBJ2-7; V gene: TRBV20-1; CDR3 protein: CSARVGGGNIISPYEQYF; CDR3 DNA: TGCAGTGCTAGAGTAGGCGGGGGTAACATCATCTCCCCCTACGAGCAGTACTTC
D gene: -; clone size: many; J gene: TRBJ2-1; V gene: TRBV12-3/TRBV12-4; CDR3 protein: CASSSVGSYNEQFF; CDR3 DNA: TGTGCCAGCAGCAGCGTTGGATCCTACAATGAGCAGTTCTTC
D gene: TRBD1; clone size: many; J gene: TRBJ2-5; V gene: TRBV6-2/TRBV6-3; CDR3 protein: CASSPLSGTGRETQYF; CDR3 DNA: TGTGCCAGCAGCCCTTTATCCGGGACAGGTAGAGAGACCCAGTACTTC
D gene: -; clone size: -; J gene: TRBJ2-3; V gene: TRBV7-9; CDR3 protein: CASSLQQEATDTQYF; CDR3 DNA: TGTGCCAGCAGCTTACAGCAAGAAGCCACAGATACGCAGTATTTT
D gene: -; clone size: -; J gene: TRBJ1-5; V gene: TRBV4-3; CDR3 protein: CASSQDSRSNQPQHF; CDR3 DNA: TGCGCCAGCAGCCAAGATAGTAGAAGCAATCAGCCCCAGCATTTT
D gene: TRBD2; clone size: -; J gene: TRBJ2-1; V gene: TRBV11-2; CDR3 protein: CASSLGTSVIFF; CDR3 DNA: TGTGCCAGCAGCTTAGGGACTAGCGTAATATTCTTC
D gene: -; clone size: -; J gene: TRBJ2-1; V gene: TRBV12-3/TRBV12-4; CDR3 protein: CASTYPGMPQFF; CDR3 DNA: TGTGCCAGCACCTACCCCGGGATGCCCCAGTTCTTC
D gene: -; clone size: -; J gene: TRBJ2-7; V gene: TRBV4-3; CDR3 protein: CASSQDPLGRYEQYF; CDR3 DNA: TGCGCCAGCAGCCAAGACCCCCTCGGTCGGTACGAGCAGTACTTC
D gene: -; clone size: many; J gene: TRBJ2-2; V gene: TRBV3-1; CDR3 protein: CASSQDTGGTDTGELFF; CDR3 DNA: TGTGCCAGCAGCCAAGATACCGGGGGCACGGACACCGGGGAGCTGTTTTTT
D gene: -; clone size: -; J gene: TRBJ2-3; V gene: TRBV5-1; CDR3 protein: CASSAVQLGANTQYF; CDR3 DNA: TGCGCCAGCAGCGCTGTACAGTTGGGCGCGAATACGCAGTATTTT
D gene: -; clone size: -; J gene: TRBJ2-2; V gene: TRBV7-8; CDR3 protein: CASSLTVGGSGELFF; CDR3 DNA: TGTGCCAGCAGCTTGACAGTCGGGGGCTCCGGGGAGCTGTTTTTT
D gene: TRBD1; clone size: -; J gene: TRBJ1-6; V gene: TRBV12-3/TRBV12-4; CDR3 protein: CASSLRQGRYSPLHF; CDR3 DNA: TGTGCCAGCAGTTTGAGACAGGGACGGTATTCACCCCTCCACTTT
D gene: -; clone size: -; J gene: TRBJ2-5; V gene: TRBV4-2; CDR3 protein: CASSQERGRQETQYF; CDR3 DNA: TGTGCCAGCAGCCAAGAACGGGGGAGGCAAGAGACCCAGTACTTC